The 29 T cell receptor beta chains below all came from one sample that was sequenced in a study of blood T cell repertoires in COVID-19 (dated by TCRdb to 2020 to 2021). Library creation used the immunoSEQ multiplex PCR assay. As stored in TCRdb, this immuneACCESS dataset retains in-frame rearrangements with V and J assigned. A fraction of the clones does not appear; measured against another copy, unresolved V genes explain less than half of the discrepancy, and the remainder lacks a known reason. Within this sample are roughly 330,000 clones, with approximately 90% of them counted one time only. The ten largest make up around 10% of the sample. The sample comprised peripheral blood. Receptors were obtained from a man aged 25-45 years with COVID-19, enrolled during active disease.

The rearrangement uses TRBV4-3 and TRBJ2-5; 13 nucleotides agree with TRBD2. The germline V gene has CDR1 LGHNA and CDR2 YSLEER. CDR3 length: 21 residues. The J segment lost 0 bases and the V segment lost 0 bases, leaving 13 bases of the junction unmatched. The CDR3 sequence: CASSQDTTGLAGVTDQETQYF. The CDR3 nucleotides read TGCGCCAGCAGCCAAGATACAACCGGACTAGCGGGGGTAACCGACCAAGAGACCCAGTACTTC.

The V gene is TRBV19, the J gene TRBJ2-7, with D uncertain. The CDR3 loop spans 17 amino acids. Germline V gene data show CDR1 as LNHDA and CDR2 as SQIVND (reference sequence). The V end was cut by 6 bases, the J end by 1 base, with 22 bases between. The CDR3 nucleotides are TGTGCCAGTAGGCAGAACCCTAATCCGGGTCAGTCCTACGAGCAGTACTTC. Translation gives CASRQNPNPGQSYEQYF.

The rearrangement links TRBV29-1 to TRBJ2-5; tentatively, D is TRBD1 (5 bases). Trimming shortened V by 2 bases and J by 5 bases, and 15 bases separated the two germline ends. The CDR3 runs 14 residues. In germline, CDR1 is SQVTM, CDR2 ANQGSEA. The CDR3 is CSVERTNSGETQYF. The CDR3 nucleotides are TGCAGCGTTGAAAGGACCAACTCAGGGGAGACCCAGTACTTC.

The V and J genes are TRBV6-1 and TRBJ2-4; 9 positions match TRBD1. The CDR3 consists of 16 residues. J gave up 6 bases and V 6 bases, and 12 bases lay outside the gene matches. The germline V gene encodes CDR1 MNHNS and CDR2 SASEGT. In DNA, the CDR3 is TGTGCCAGCAGGGAACCGGGACAGGGTTTCGGAAACATTCAGTACTTC. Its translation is CASREPGQGFGNIQYF.

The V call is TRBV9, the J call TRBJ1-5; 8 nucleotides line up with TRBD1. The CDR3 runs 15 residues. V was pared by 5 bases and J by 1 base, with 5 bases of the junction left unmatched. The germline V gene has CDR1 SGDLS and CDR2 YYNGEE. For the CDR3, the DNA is TGTGCCAGCAGTGGACAGGGTAGAAGCAATCAGCCCCAGCATTTT. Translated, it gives CASSGQGRSNQPQHF.

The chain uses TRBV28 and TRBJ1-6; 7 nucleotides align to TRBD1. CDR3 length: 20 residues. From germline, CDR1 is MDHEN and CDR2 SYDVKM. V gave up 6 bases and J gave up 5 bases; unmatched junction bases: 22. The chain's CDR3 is CASSLMALVSQGLNNSPLHF. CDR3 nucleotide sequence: TGTGCCAGCAGCCTTATGGCCCTCGTCTCACAGGGGTTAAATAATTCACCCCTCCACTTT.

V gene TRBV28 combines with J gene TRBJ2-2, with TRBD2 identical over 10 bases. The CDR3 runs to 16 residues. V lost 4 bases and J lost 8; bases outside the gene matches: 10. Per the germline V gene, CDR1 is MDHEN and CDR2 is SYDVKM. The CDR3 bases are TGTGCCAGCAGTTACAGCGGGAGGGCCCGGACGGGGGAGCTGTTTTTT. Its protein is CASSYSGRARTGELFF. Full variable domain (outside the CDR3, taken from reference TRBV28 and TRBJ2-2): DVKVTQSSRYLVKRTGEKVFLECVQDMDHENMFWYRQDPGLGLRLIYFSYDVKMKEKGDIPEGYSVSREKKERFSLILESASTNQTSMYLCASSYSGRARTGELFFGEGSRLTVL.

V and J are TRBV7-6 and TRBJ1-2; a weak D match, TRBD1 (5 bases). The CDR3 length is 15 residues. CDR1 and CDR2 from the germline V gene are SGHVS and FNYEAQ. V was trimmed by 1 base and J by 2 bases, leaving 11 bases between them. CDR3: CASSLGPGWNYGYTF. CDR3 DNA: TGTGCCAGCAGCTTAGGGCCAGGGTGGAACTATGGCTACACCTTC.

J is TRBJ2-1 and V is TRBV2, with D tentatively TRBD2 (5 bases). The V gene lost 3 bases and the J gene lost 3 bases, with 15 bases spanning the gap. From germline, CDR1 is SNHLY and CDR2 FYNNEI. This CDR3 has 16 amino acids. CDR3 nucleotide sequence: TGTGCCAGCAGTGAGTACGGAGCGGCCGTCTACAATGAGCAGTTCTTC. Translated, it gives CASSEYGAAVYNEQFF.

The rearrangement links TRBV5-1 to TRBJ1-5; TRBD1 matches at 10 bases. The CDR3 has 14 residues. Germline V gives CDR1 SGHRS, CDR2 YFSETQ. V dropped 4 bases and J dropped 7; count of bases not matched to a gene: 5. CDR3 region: CASSPGTGEQPQHF. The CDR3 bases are TGCGCCAGCAGCCCCGGGACAGGGGAGCAGCCCCAGCATTTT.

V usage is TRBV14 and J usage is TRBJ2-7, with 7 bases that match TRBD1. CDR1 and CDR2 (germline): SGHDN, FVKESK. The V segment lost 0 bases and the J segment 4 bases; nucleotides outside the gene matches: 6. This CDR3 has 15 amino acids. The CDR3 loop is CASSQENRGWYEQYF. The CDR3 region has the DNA TGTGCCAGCAGCCAAGAGAACAGGGGATGGTACGAGCAGTACTTC.

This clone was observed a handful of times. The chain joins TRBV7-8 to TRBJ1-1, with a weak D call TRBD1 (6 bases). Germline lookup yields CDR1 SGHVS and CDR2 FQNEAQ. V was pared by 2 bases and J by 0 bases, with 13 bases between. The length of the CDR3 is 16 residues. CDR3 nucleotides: TGTGCCAGCAGCTTAAGGGGGGGGCACCTGAACACTGAAGCTTTCTTT. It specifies CASSLRGGHLNTEAFF.

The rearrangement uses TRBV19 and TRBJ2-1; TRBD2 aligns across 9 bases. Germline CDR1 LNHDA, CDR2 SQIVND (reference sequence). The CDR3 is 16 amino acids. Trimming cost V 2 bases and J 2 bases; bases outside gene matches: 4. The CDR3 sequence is CASSILAGNPYNEQFF. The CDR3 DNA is TGTGCCAGTAGTATACTAGCGGGGAACCCCTACAATGAGCAGTTCTTC.

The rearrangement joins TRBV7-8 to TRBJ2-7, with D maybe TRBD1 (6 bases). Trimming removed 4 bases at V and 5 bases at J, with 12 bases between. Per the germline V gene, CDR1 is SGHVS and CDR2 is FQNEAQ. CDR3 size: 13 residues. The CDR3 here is CASSWQGTHEQYF. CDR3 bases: TGTGCCAGCAGCTGGCAGGGGACCCACGAGCAGTACTTC.

The CDR3 DNA is TGTGCCAGCAGCTTGGCTGATTTAGGGGCAGGCTACTCTGGAAACACCATATATTTT. This gives the protein CASSLADLGAGYSGNTIYF. The genes are TRBV5-5 and TRBJ1-3, with a weak D call TRBD1 (5 bases). The CDR3 extends over 19 amino acids. CDR1 and CDR2 from the germline V gene are SGHKS and YYEKEE (reference sequence). V lost 0 bases and J lost 0, with 19 bases in between.

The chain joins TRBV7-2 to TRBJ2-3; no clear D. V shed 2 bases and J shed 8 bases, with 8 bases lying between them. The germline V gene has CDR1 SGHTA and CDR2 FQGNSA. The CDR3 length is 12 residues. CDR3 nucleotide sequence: TGTGCCAGCAGCTTACCCCCGGGTACGCAGTATTTT. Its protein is CASSLPPGTQYF.

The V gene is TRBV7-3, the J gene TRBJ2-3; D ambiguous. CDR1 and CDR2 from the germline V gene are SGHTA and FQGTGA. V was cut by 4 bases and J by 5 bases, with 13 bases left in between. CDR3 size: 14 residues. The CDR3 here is CASSSLPSGDTQYF. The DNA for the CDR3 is TGTGCCAGCAGCTCCCTCCCCTCGGGAGATACGCAGTATTTT. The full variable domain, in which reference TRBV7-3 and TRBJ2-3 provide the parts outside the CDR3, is GAGVSQTPSNKVTEKGKYVELRCDPISGHTALYWYRQSLGQGPEFLIYFQGTGAADDSGLPNDRFFAVRPEGSVSTLKIQRTERGDSAVYLCASSSLPSGDTQYFGPGTRLTVL.

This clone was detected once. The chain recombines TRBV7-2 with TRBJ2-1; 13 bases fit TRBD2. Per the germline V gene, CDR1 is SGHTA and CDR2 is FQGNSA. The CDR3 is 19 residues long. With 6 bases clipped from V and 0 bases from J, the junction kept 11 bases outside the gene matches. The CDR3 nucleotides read TGTGCCAGCAGTTCCCAGGGACTAGCGGGGCCCAGCTCCTACAATGAGCAGTTCTTC. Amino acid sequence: CASSSQGLAGPSSYNEQFF.

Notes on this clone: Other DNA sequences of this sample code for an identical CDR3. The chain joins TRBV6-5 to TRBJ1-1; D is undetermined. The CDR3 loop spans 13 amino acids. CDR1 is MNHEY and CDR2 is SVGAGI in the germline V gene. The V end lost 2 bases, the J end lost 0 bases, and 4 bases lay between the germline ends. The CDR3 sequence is CASSYAVNTEAFF. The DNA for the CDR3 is TGTGCCAGCAGTTACGCGGTGAACACTGAAGCTTTCTTT.

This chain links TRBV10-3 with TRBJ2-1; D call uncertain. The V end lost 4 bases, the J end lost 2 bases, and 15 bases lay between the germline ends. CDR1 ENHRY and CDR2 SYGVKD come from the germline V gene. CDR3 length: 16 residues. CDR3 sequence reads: CAISANQMAPYNEQFF. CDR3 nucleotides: TGTGCCATCAGTGCGAACCAGATGGCCCCCTACAATGAGCAGTTCTTC.

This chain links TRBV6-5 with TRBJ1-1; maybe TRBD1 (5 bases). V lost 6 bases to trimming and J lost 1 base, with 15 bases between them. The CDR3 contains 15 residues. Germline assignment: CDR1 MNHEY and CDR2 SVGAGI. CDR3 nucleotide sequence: TGTGCCAGCAGGTACGGGGTTCAGGGGAACACTGAAGCTTTCTTT. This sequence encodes CASRYGVQGNTEAFF.

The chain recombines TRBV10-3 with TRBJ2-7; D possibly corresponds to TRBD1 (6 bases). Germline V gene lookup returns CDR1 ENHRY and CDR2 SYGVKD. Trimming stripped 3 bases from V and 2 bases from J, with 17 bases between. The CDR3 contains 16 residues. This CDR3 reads CAISDLDSLEPYEQYF. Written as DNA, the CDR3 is TGTGCCATCAGTGATCTGGACAGCCTCGAGCCCTACGAGCAGTACTTC.

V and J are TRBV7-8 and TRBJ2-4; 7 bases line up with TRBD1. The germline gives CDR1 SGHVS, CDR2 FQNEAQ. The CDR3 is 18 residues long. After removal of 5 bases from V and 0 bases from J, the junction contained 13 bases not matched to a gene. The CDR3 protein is CASSPGQVFSLAKNIQYF. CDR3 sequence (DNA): TGTGCCAGCAGCCCCGGACAGGTTTTTAGCCTAGCCAAAAACATTCAGTACTTC.

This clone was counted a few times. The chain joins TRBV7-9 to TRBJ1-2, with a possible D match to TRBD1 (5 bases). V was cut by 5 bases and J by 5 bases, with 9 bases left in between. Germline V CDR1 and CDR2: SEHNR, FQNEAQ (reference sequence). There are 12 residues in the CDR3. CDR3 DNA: TGTGCCAGCAGCACCCGACAGTATGGCTACACCTTC. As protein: CASSTRQYGYTF.

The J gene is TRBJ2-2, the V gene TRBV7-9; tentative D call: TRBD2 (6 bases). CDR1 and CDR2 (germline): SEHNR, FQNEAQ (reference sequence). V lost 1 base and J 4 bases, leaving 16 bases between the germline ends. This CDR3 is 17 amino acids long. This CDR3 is CASSLVGGEGVTGELFF. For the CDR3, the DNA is TGTGCCAGCAGCTTAGTCGGGGGAGAGGGAGTCACCGGGGAGCTGTTTTTT.

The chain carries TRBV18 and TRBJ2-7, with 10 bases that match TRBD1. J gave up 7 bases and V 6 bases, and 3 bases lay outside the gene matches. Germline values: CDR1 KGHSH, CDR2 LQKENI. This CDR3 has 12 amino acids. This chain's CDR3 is CASSDRGQEQYF. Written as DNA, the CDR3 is TGTGCCAGCTCCGACAGGGGGCAAGAGCAGTACTTC.

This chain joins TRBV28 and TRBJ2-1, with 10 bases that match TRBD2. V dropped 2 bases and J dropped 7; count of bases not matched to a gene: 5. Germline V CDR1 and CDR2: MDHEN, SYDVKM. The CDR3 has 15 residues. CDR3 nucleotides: TGTGCCAGCAGTTTAGGGACTAGCGTCGGTAATGAGCAGTTCTTC. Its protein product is CASSLGTSVGNEQFF.

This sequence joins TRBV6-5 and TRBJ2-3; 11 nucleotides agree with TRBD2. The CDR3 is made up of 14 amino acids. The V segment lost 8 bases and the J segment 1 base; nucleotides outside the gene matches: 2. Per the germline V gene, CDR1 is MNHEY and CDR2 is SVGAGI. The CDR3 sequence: CASFSGGGTDTQYF. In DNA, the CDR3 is TGTGCCAGCTTTAGCGGGGGGGGCACAGATACGCAGTATTTT.

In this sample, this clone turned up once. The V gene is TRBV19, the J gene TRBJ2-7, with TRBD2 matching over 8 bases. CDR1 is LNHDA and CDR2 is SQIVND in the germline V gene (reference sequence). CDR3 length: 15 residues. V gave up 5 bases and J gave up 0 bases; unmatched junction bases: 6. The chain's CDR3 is CASSWVGTSSYEQYF. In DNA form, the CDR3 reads TGTGCCAGTAGTTGGGTCGGGACTAGCTCCTACGAGCAGTACTTC.